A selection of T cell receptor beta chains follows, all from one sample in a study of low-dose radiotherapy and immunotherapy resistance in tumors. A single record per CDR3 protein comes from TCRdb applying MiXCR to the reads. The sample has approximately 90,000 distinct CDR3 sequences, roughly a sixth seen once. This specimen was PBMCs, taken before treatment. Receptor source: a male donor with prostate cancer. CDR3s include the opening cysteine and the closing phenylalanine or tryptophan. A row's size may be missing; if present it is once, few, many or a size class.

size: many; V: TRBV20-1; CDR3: CSARDDQTGGPYEQYF
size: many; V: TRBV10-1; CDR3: CARQGQTYEQYF
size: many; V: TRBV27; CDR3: CASSLGRTDTQYF
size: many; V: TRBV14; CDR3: CASSHPGGEQYF
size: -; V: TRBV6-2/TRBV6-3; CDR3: CASRRDRGLDEQYF
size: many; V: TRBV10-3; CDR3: CAVPGSGTGELFF
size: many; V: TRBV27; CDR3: CASSAYNEQFF
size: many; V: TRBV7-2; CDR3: CASSSPTVHEQYF
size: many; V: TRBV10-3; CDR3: CAISDLLGTRSYEQYF
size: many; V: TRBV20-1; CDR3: CSASPGLRPQHF
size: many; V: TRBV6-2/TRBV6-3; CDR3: CASSRRGGGVNIQYF
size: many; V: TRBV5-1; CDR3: CASSLEPSDTQYF
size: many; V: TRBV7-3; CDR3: CASSLRGGTGTINEQFF
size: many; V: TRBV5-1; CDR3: CASSLREPHTEAFF
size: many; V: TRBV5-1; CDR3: CASGPQPFSGTSNEQFF
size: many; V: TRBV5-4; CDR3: CASSLEETQYF
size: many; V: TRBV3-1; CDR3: CASSSGLRNTDTQYF
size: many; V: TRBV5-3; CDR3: CASRLGTGTNEKLFF
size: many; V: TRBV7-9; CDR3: CASSSRDYREQFF
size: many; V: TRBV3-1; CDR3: CASGQSRGEQYF
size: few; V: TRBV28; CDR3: CASTPGKGVGTEAFF
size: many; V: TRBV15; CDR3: CATSPDRSYEQYF
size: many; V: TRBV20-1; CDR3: CSAEPQGGQPQHF
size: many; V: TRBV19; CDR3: CASRQRGEGEQFF
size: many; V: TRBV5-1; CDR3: CASSLVEGVETQYF
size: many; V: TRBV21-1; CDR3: CASSKDHPGTESSYEQYF
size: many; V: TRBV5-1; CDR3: CASSGTTGPQHF
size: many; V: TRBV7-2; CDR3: CASSLVYVGQGLSEAFF
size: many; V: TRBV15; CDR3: CATSREEGRGYEQYF
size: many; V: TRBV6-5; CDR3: CASSYLQLGGETQYF
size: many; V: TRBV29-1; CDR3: CSVGEYRDPCCAF
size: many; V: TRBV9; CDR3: CASSGGQGIREKLFF
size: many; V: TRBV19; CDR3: CASSIEGDTYEQYF
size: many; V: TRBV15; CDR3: CATSVSLAGTGNEQFF
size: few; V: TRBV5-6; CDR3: CASSYSTGSPEQYF
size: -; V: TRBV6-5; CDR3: CASSPQPLPPNYGYTF
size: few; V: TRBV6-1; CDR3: CASSGSTGTYEQYF
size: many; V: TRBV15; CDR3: CATSSRSGGYNEQFF
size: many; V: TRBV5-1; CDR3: CASSLAGRGPRDEQFF
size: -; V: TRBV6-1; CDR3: CASTTRGGSSYNEQFF
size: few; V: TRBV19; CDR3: CASSNSGYGEAFF
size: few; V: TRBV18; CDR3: CASSGDHYEQYF
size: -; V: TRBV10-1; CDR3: CASSVRAGGADTQYF
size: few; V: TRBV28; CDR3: CASSLGGIGADTQYF
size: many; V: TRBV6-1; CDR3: CASSEAYHYEQYF